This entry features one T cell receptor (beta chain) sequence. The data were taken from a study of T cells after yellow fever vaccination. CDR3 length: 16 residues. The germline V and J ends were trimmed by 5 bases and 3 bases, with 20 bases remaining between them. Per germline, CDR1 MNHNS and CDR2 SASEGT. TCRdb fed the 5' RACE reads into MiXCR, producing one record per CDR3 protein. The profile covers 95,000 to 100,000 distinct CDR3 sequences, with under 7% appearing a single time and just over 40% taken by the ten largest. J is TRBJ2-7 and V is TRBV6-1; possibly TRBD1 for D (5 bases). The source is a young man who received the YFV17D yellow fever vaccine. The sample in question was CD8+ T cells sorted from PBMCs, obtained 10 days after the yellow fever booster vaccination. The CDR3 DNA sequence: TGTGCCAGCAGTCCCCGTCGGGTAGGGGTTCTCTACGAGCAGTACTTC. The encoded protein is CASSPRRVGVLYEQYF.